This T cell receptor beta chain appears in the sequencing data of a study of PD-1 blockade in classical Hodgkin lymphoma. Libraries were prepared by immunoSEQ multiplex PCR; TCRdb keeps only in-frame clonotypes and omits some of them. The sample consists of around 21,000 clones, 90% to 95% of them appearing once. The time point was: newly diagnosed, previously untreated cHL patient sample. Using magnetic negative selection, the CD4+ T cells were separated out of thawed PBMCs. Comparators were PBMCs taken from newly diagnosed, untreated classical Hodgkin lymphoma. The sample holds a few counts of this clone. The antigen remains unidentified. Study findings and constraints: It was reported that newly diagnosed patients had less baseline TCR diversity than healthy donors. Possible causes of repertoire differences, disease activity or prior therapy, remain undefined.

CDR1 and CDR2 from the germline V gene are SQVTM and ANQGSEA. V gave up 7 bases and J gave up 6 bases, with 11 bases separating them. The CDR3 sequence is 11 residues long. The sequence came from a human donor with classical Hodgkin lymphoma. Sequencing was performed on CD4+ T cells from blood. The chain couples TRBV29-1 to TRBJ2-3; no clear D gene. The CDR3 loop reads CSAQPVDTQYF. The CDR3 DNA follows: TGCAGCGCCCAGCCGGTGGATACGCAGTATTTT.